This T cell receptor beta chain was recovered during a study of response to subunit inactivated influenza vaccine. TCRdb re-called the RT-PCR reads with MiXCR, one entry per CDR3 protein. This sample yields around 570,000 distinct CDR3 sequences, of which about 11% are seen a single time; 9.5% to 11% belongs to the top ten. This clonotype has a count of ten or more. The CDR3 extends over 12 amino acids. Per germline, CDR1 SNHLY and CDR2 FYNNEI. V gave up 8 bases and J gave up 8 bases, with 12 bases separating them. The same data also went into a second study, on T cells expressing NK-cell markers. That work adds: As the method of synthesis, 5'RACE template switching with UMIs yielded TCR beta cDNA. There were seven HCMV-seropositive donors and one seronegative donor among the eight sequenced. HCMV specificity of the expanded NKG2C+ T cell clones was not established.

This rearrangement joins TRBV2 to TRBJ1-4; D gene unclear. The sample was PBMCs from blood, taken on the day of vaccination. This sequence was found in a man over 45 who received an inactivated influenza vaccine. As DNA, the CDR3 is TGTGCCAGCGGGCTGGGCGAAGAAAAACTGTTTTTT. Translation gives CASGLGEEKLFF. The full variable domain, in which reference TRBV2 and TRBJ1-4 provide the parts outside the CDR3, is EPEVTQTPSHQVTQMGQEVILRCVPISNHLYFYWYRQILGQKVEFLVSFYNNEISEKSEIFDDQFSVERPDGSNFTLKIRSTKLEDSAMYFCASGLGEEKLFFGSGTQLSVL.